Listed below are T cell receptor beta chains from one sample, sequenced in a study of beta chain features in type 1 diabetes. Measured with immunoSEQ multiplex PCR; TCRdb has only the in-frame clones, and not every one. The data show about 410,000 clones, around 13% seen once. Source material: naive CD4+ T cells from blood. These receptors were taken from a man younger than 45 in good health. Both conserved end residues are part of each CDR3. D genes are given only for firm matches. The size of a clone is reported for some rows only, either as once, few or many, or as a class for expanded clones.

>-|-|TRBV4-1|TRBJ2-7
CASSRTDEGLSYEQYF
TGCGCCAGCAGCCGGACGGACGAGGGCCTCTCCTACGAGCAGTACTTC
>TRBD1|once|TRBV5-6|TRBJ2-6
CASSSMTGESSGANVLTF
TGTGCCAGCAGCTCGATGACAGGGGAAAGCTCTGGGGCCAACGTCCTGACTTTC
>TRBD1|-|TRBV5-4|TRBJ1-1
CASSLAGGDLTEAFF
TGTGCCAGCAGCTTGGCAGGGGGCGATTTAACTGAAGCTTTCTTT
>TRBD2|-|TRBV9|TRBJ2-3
CASSETSAPDTQYF
TGTGCCAGCAGCGAGACTAGCGCCCCAGATACGCAGTATTTT
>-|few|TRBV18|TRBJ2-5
CASSPDYRKGETQYF
TGTGCCAGCTCACCAGACTACCGAAAAGGGGAGACCCAGTACTTC
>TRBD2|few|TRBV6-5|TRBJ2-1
CASSYRTSHHNEQFF
TGTGCCAGCAGTTACCGGACTAGCCATCACAATGAGCAGTTCTTC
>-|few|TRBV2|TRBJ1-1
CASSEDSPRAFF
TGTGCCAGCAGTGAAGACAGTCCTCGGGCTTTCTTT
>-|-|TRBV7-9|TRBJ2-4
CASSLTIAKNIQYF
TGTGCCAGCAGCCTGACTATAGCCAAAAACATTCAGTACTTC
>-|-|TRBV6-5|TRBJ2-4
CASSYSSLAKNIQYF
TGTGCCAGCAGTTACTCGTCCCTAGCCAAAAACATTCAGTACTTC
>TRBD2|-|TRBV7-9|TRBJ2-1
CASSLGAGRPYNEQFF
TGTGCCAGCAGCTTGGGAGCGGGAAGGCCCTACAATGAGCAGTTCTTC
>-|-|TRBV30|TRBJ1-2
CAWRNQAYYGYTF
TGTGCCTGGAGGAATCAAGCCTACTATGGCTACACCTTC
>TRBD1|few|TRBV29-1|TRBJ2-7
CSVGGQGLEQYF
TGCAGCGTCGGAGGACAGGGGTTGGAGCAGTACTTC
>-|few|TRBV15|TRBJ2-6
CATSRQGTGANVLTF
TGTGCCACCAGCAGACAGGGGACTGGGGCCAACGTCCTGACTTTC
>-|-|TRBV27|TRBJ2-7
CASSSPTGIYEQYF
TGTGCCAGCAGTTCCCCGACGGGGATCTACGAGCAGTACTTC
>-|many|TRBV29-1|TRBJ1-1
CSAQRRQSEAFF
TGCAGCGCTCAGCGTAGACAGTCTGAAGCTTTCTTT
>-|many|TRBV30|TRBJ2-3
CAWSPSGQTQYF
TGTGCCTGGAGCCCTTCGGGGCAGACGCAGTATTTT
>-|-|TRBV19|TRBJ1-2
CASYAGYGYTF
TGTGCCAGTTACGCGGGCTATGGCTACACCTTC
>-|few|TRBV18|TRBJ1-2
CASSPIQGQSRYTF
TGTGCCAGCTCACCAATTCAGGGTCAGTCTCGCTACACCTTC
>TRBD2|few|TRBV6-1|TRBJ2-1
CASSEGGLAYNEQFF
TGTGCCAGCAGTGAGGGGGGGTTGGCGTACAATGAGCAGTTCTTC
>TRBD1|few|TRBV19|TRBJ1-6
CASSISGTVNSPLHF
TGTGCCAGTAGTATCTCCGGGACAGTTAATTCACCCCTCCACTTT
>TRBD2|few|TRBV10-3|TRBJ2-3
CATTSTSTDTQYF
TGTGCCACGACTAGCACGAGCACAGATACGCAGTATTTT
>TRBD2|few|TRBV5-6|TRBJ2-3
CASSVAGTSTYDTQYF
TGTGCCAGCAGCGTCGCCGGGACTAGCACGTATGATACGCAGTATTTT
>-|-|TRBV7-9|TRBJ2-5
CASSLSGETQYF
TGTGCCAGCAGCTTGTCCGGGGAGACCCAGTACTTC
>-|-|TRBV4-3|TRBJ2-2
CASSQEGFARAGELFF
TGCGCCAGCAGCCAAGAAGGGTTCGCTAGGGCCGGGGAGCTGTTTTTT
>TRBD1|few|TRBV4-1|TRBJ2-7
CASSQIGDRVPYEQYF
TGCGCCAGCAGCCAAATCGGGGACAGGGTCCCCTACGAGCAGTACTTC
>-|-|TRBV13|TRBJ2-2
CASSLGSRGSTGELFF
TGTGCCAGCAGCTTAGGTTCCAGGGGTAGCACCGGGGAGCTGTTTTTT
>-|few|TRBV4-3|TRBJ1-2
CASSQEGTHRNYGYTF
TGCGCCAGCAGCCAAGAGGGAACCCATAGAAACTATGGCTACACCTTC
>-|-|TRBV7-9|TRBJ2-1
CAPGHNFF
TGTGCCCCGGGGCATAATTTCTTC
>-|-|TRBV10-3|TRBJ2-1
CAISEPRGYEQFF
TGTGCCATCAGTGAGCCACGGGGTTATGAGCAGTTCTTC